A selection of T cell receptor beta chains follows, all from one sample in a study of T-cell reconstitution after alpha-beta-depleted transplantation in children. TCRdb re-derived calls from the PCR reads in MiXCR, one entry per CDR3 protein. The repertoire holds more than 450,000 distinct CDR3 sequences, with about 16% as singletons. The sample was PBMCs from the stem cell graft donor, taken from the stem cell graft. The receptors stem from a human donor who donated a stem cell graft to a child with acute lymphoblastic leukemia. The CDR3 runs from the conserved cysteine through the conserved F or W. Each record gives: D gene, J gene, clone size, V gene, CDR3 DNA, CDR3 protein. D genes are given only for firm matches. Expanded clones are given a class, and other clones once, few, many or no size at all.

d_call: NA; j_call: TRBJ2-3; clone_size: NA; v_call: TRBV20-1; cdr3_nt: TGCAGTGCCAGGCGCACAGATACGCAGTATTTT; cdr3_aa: CSARRTDTQYF
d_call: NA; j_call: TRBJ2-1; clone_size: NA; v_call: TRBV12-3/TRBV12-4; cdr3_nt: TGTGCCAGCAGTTTTAGCGGAGCCAACTACAATGAGCAGTTCTTC; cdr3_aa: CASSFSGANYNEQFF
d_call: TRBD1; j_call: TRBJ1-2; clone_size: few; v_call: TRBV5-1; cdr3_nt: TGCGCCAGCAGCTCCAAGGGCCAGGGGGAAAACTATGGCTACACCTTC; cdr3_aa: CASSSKGQGENYGYTF
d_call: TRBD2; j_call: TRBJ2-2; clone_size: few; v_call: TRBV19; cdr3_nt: TGTGCCAGTATCGGACTAGCGGACTGGTACAAAACCGGGGAGCTGTTTTTT; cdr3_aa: CASIGLADWYKTGELFF
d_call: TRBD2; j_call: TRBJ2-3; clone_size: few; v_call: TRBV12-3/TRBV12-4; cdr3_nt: TGTGCCAGCAGTCTAGCGGGATTGGTCACAGATACGCAGTATTTT; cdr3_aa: CASSLAGLVTDTQYF
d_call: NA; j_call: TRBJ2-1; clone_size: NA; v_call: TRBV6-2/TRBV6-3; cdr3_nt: TGTGCCGGGGGATATAGCGCGAATGAGCAGTTCTTC; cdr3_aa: CAGGYSANEQFF
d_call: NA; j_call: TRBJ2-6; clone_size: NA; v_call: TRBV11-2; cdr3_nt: TGTGCCAGCAGCTCTTGGGCGTCAGGGGCCAACGTCCTGACTTTC; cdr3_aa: CASSSWASGANVLTF
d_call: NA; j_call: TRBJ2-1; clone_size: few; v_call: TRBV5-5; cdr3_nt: TGTGCCAGCAGCCCACCGGAGGTACTCTCCTACAATGAGCAGTTCTTC; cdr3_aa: CASSPPEVLSYNEQFF
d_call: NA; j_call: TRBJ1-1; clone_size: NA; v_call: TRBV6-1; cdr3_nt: TGTGCCAGCAGGAATTGGCGTACGAACACTGAAGCTTTCTTT; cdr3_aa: CASRNWRTNTEAFF
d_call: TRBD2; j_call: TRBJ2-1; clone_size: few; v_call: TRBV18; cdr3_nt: TGTGCCAGCTCACCATTGAATCGAGGACTAGCGGGAGGGATCACAGGGAACTCCTACAATGAGCAGTTCTTC; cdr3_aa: CASSPLNRGLAGGITGNSYNEQFF
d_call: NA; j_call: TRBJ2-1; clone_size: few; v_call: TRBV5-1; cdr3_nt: TGCGCCAGCAACCGGGACACAGACTACTACAATGAGCAGTTCTTC; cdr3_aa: CASNRDTDYYNEQFF
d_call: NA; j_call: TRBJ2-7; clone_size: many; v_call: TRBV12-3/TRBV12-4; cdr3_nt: TGTGCCAGCAGTTTAAGGGGTCTCCCCTACGAGCAGTACTTC; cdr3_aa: CASSLRGLPYEQYF
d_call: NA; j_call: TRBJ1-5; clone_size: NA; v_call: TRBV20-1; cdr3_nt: TGCAGTGCTAGAGTAGGCAGAGATTATAGCAATCAGCCCCAGCATTTT; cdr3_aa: CSARVGRDYSNQPQHF
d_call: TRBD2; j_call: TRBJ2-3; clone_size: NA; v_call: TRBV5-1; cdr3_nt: TGCGTCAGCAGGTTGGCCGGGACTAGCGGCTACACAGATACGCAGTATTTT; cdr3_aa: CVSRLAGTSGYTDTQYF
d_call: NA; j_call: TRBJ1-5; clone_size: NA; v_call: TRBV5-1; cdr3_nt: TGCGCCAGCAGCCCGGTTGTAGGGGCCCGGGGGCCCCAGCATTTT; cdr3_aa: CASSPVVGARGPQHF
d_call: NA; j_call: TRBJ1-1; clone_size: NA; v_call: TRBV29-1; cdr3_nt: TGCAGCGTACATAAGAACACTGAAGCTTTCTTT; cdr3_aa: CSVHKNTEAFF
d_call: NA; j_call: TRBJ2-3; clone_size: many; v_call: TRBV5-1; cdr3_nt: TGCGCCAGCAGCTTGACTAGCCGAGATACGCAGTATTTT; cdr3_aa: CASSLTSRDTQYF
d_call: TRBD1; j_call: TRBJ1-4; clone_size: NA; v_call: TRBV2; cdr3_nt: TGTGCCAGCACCCTACCGAGGGGGCTCGCAACTAATGAAAAACTGTTTTTT; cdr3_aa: CASTLPRGLATNEKLFF
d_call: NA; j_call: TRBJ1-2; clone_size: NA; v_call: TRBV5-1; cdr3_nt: TGCGCCAGCAGCTTGGACAGGGCCTTTCTTTATGGCTACACCTTC; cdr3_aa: CASSLDRAFLYGYTF
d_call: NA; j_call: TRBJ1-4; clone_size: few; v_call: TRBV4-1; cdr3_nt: TGCGCCAGCAGCCAGGGGGAGGTTGAAAAACTGTTTTTT; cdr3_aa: CASSQGEVEKLFF
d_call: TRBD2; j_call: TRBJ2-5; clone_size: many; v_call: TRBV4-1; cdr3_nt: TGCGCCAGCAGCCAGAGTAGCGGGGGCCTCCAAGAGACCCAGTACTTC; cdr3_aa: CASSQSSGGLQETQYF
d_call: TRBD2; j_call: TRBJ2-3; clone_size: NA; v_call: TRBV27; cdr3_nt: TGTGCCAGCAAAGCGGGAGGGCCGAGGGTGACAGATACGCAGTATTTT; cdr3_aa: CASKAGGPRVTDTQYF
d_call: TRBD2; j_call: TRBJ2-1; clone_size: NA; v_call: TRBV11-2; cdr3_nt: TGTGCCAGCAGCTTAGATTCGAGACTAGCGGGAGTTTCGAGCTCCTACAATGAGCAGTTCTTC; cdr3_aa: CASSLDSRLAGVSSSYNEQFF
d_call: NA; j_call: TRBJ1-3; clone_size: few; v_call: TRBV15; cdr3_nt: TGTGCCACCAGCAGAGATCGGGGGGAACCGGGAAACACCATATATTTT; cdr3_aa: CATSRDRGEPGNTIYF
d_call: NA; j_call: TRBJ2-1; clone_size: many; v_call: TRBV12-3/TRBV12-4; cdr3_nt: TGTGCCAGCAGTTTGGGGGCCCTACTAAGCTCCTACAATGAGCAGTTCTTC; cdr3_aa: CASSLGALLSSYNEQFF
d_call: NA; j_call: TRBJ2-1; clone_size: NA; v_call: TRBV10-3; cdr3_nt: TGTGCCATCAGTGAACGAGACAGACTCAATGAGCAGTTCTTC; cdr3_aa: CAISERDRLNEQFF
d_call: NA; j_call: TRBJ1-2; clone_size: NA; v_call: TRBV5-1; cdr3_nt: TGCGCCAGCAGCTTGGAGACGGCGGGTGGCTACACCTTC; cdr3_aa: CASSLETAGGYTF
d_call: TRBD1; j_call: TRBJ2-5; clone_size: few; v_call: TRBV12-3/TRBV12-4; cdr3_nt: TGTGCCAGCACCCGTTGGGGGACAGGGGGCGGGGAGACCCAGTACTTC; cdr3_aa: CASTRWGTGGGETQYF
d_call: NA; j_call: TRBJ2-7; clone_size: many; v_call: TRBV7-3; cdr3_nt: TGTGCCAGCAGCTTAGCGGGTCACGCCTACGAGCAGTACTTC; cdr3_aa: CASSLAGHAYEQYF
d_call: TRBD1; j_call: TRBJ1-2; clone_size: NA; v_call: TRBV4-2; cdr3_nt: TGTGCCAGCAGCCTCGCCAGTAGGGACAGTTGGGATGGCTACACCTTC; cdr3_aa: CASSLASRDSWDGYTF
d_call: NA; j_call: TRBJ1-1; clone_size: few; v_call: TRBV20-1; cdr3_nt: TGCAGTGCTAGAGTGGCAGGACCTGAAGCTTTCTTT; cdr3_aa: CSARVAGPEAFF
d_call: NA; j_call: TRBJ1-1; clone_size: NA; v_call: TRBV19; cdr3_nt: TGTGCCAGTACCCTGGGGAACTCTGAAGCTTTCTTT; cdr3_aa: CASTLGNSEAFF
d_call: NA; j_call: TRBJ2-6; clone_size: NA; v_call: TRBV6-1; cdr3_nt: TGTGCCAGCAGTCCCTTCCTCTTGGGAGTTGGGGCCAACGTCCTGACTTTC; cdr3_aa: CASSPFLLGVGANVLTF
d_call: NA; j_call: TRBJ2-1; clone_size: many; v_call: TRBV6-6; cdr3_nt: TGTGCCAGCAGCCTCCTGAGCGATGAGCAGTTCTTC; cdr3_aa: CASSLLSDEQFF
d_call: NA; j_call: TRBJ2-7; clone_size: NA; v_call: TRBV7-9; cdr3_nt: TGTGCCAGCAGCCTCCGAGTGATAGTAAGGGAGGACTGTGAGCAGTACTTC; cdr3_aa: CASSLRVIVREDCEQYF
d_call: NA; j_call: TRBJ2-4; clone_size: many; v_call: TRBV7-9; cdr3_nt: TGTGCCAGCAGCTTAGCGTCAGAAAACATTCAGTACTTC; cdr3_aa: CASSLASENIQYF
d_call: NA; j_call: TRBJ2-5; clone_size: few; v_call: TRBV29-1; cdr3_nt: TGCAGCGTTGATCGCCCTGGGGAAGAGACCCAGTACTTC; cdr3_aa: CSVDRPGEETQYF
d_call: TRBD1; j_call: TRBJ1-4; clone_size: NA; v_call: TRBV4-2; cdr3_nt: TGTGCCAGCAGCCAAGATGCGGGACAGATGAATGAAAAACTGTTTTTT; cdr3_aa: CASSQDAGQMNEKLFF
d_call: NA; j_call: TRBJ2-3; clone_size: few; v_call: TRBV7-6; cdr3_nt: TGTGCCAGCAGCTATGTCACAGATACGCAGTATTTT; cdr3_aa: CASSYVTDTQYF
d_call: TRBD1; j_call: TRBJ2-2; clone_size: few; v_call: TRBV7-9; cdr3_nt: TGTGCCAGCAGCGTAGGGACAGCATCAAACACCGGGGAGCTGTTTTTT; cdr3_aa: CASSVGTASNTGELFF
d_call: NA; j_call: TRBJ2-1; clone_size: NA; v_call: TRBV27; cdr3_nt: TGTGCCAGCAGTTTTACAGGGACCGAGCAGTTCTTC; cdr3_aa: CASSFTGTEQFF
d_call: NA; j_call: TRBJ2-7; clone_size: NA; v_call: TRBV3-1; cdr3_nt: TGTGCCAGCAGCCAATATCAATACGAGCAGTACTTC; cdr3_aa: CASSQYQYEQYF
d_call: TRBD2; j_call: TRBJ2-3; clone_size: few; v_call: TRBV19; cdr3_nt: TGTGCCAGTAGTATCGTCGGACTAGCGGTCGGGAGGGATACGCAGTATTTT; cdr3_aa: CASSIVGLAVGRDTQYF
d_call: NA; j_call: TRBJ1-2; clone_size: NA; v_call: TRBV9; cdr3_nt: TGTGCCAGCAGCGTAGAGACGGCAGGCGGTAACTATGGCTACACCTTC; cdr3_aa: CASSVETAGGNYGYTF
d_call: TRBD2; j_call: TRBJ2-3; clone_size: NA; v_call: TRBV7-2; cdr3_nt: TGTGCCAGCAGCTCTAGCGGGAGGGCCTTTGGGGGGACAGATACGCATTATTTT; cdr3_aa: CASSSSGRAFGGTDTHYF